The sequence of this TCR beta chain was determined in a study of blood T cell repertoires in COVID-19 (dated by TCRdb to 2018 to 2020). About the full investigation: The collaborator samples originated in the United States, Italy and Spain and spanned the acute and convalescent phases of COVID-19. The material from the prospective study consisted of cDNA or gDNA derived from T cells, B-cell-depleted T cells, or PBMCs. Subjects who had been exposed to COVID-19, were actively infected with it, or had recovered from it provided the deeply sampled blood TCRbeta repertoires that made up the dataset. A freely available public database, intended as a resource for researchers studying the immune response to SARS-CoV-2, is where the repertoires were released. Samples were obtained from the ongoing ImmuneRACE study (first 160 participants) and from over a thousand subjects provided by 6 global collaborators. A de-identified subject ID, COVID-19 status, age in years and sex were almost always included in the sample metadata. HLA class I and class II types, where available, came from metadata supplied by the sample provider rather than from assay-based typing. The study at large found these results: Clinical and demographic metadata were provided uncurated, with the amount varying by source and participant.

From cysteine to phenylalanine, the CDR3 is 14 amino acids long. Kept here is only the CDR3 DNA, which spans 42 bases and is read in frame from base 1. The germline V gene specifies SGHRS as CDR1 and YFSETQ as CDR2. Relative to germline, V is 0 bases shorter and J is 4 bases shorter, with 10 bases between their ends. TCRbeta CDR3 regions were amplified from genomic DNA by means of the immunoSEQ Assay, a bias-controlled multiplex PCR. In the original analysis: The number of nucleated cells in each sample was estimated by amplification of reference gene primers within the assay. To quantify the absolute abundance of each unique TCRbeta CDR3 rearrangement, sequence reads were collapsed and filtered. Productive Simpson clonality was computed per sample as the square root of Simpson's diversity index over productive rearrangements. This is the immuneACCESS table as TCRdb keeps it, with only in-frame sequences that have V and J called. A part of the clones is gone; compared with another copy, unresolved V genes explain less than half, and the rest is unexplained. V and J calls and clone size are those listed in that table; D and trimming were worked out from the DNA. The sample data list 250,000 to 300,000 clones, and about 87% of these were observed just once. Roughly 3.9% of the sample comes from the top ten.

Comment on this clone: It has no known antigen specificity. No much larger clonotype is one base removed from it; base qualities were not supplied.

The collaborating institutions used their own protocols to collect whole blood in K2EDTA tubes. For TCRbeta analysis, collaborator samples were shipped as frozen whole blood, as isolated PBMCs, or as DNA extracted from either sample type. The sample taken for sequencing was peripheral blood. The V and J segments used are TRBV5-1 and TRBJ1-2, with the D gene not confidently named. The sequence came from a woman aged 40 to 50 with acute or convalescent COVID-19. The nucleotide sequence is TGCGCCAGCAGCTTGGGGCAGCGGGTCTATGGCTACACCTTC. Protein translation: CASSLGQRVYGYTF.